Listed below are T cell receptor beta chains from one sample, sequenced in a study of T cells in localized non-small cell lung cancer. Produced via immunoSEQ multiplex PCR; TCRdb's table is partial and in-frame only. Of 45,000 to 65,000 clones in the sample, approximately 90% were seen once. This material consisted of peripheral blood, taken before any cancer treatment. These receptor sequences come from a man between 40 and 70 years old with stage I squamous cell lung carcinoma. CDR3s include the opening cysteine and the closing phenylalanine or tryptophan. The D gene is left open where the match is weak. Clone size is not always given. Where it is, it says once, few, many or a class for expanded clones.

size	V	D	J	CDR3	DNA
-	TRBV2	-	TRBJ1-5	CASSDGYQPQHF	TGTGCCAGCAGTGATGGCTATCAGCCCCAGCATTTT
-	TRBV7-2	-	TRBJ2-2	CASSLMGTQNTGELFF	TGTGCCAGCAGCTTAATGGGGACTCAGAACACCGGGGAGCTGTTTTTT
-	TRBV19	TRBD2	TRBJ2-1	CASSKGTSSTEQFF	TGTGCCAGTAGTAAAGGGACTAGCTCGACTGAGCAGTTCTTC
-	TRBV28	-	TRBJ1-2	CASSLSGYGYTF	TGTGCCAGCAGTTTATCAGGGTATGGCTACACCTTC
-	TRBV7-2	-	TRBJ2-7	CASSLVVTPYEQYF	TGTGCCAGCAGCTTAGTAGTCACTCCCTACGAGCAGTACTTC
-	TRBV7-2	TRBD1	TRBJ1-1	CASSRYKGAAEAFF	TGTGCCAGCAGTCGTTACAAGGGGGCCGCTGAAGCTTTCTTT
-	TRBV10-3	TRBD2	TRBJ2-2	CAIREGLAGTGELFF	TGTGCCATCAGGGAGGGACTAGCGGGAACCGGGGAGCTGTTTTTT
-	TRBV5-1	-	TRBJ1-2	CASSLATLGQRGVYGYTF	TGCGCCAGCAGCTTGGCTACCCTTGGACAGCGGGGGGTCTATGGCTACACCTTC
-	TRBV28	-	TRBJ1-2	CASSLTGYGYTF	TGTGCCAGCAGTTTAACCGGGTATGGCTACACCTTC
once	TRBV6-6	-	TRBJ2-2	CASSYLTGNTGELFF	TGTGCCAGCAGTTACCTGACAGGGAACACCGGGGAGCTGTTTTTT